This record covers a single T cell receptor (beta chain). Its cognate antigen is unknown. The method was immunoSEQ multiplex PCR; TCRdb's version includes in-frame clones alone and lacks a portion of them. The sample has over 50,000 clones; approximately 87% are singletons. This specimen belongs to a study of a mutant IDH1 vaccine in newly diagnosed glioma. Study in general: The initiation of vaccination occurred 4-6 weeks after radiotherapy alone, or with temozolomide cycles. Before enrollment, patients got radiotherapy alone, temozolomide alone, or mostly the combination. General study findings and limits: Immune responses induced by the vaccine were seen in over 80% of patients, spanning multiple MHC alleles.

As for time point: week 23, last vaccination. The vaccine gave 300 ug of a 20-mer mutant IDH1 peptide subcutaneously per dose. The CDR3 totals 15 residues. Germline CDR1 MGHDK, CDR2 SYGVNS. Trimming pared 3 bases from V and 2 bases from J, leaving 14 bases between. Sequenced here: PBMCs, sampled from a glioma patient whose treatment included an IDH1 peptide vaccine. This sequence was found in a young man with glioma. V usage is TRBV25-1 and J usage is TRBJ2-7; possibly TRBD2 for D (6 bases). The CDR3: CASSDVSRRAYEQYF. CDR3 sequence (DNA): TGTGCCAGCAGTGATGTCTCTAGGAGGGCCTACGAGCAGTACTTC.